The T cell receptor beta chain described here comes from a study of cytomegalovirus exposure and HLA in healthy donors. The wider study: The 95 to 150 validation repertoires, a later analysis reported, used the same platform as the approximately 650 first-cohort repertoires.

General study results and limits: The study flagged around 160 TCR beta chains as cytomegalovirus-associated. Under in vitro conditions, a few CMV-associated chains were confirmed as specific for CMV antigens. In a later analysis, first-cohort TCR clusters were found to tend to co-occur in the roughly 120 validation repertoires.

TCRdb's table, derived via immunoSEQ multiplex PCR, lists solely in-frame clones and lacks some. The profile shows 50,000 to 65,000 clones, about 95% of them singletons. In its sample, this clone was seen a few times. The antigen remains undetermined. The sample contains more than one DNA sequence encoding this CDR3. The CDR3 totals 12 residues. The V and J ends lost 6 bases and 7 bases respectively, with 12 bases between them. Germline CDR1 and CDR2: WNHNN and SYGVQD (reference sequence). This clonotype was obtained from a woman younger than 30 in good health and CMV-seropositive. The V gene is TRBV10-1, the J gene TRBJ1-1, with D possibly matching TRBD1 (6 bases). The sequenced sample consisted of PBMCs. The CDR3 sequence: CASSRGSSEAFF. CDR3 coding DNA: TGCGCCAGCAGCAGGGGTTCGAGTGAAGCTTTCTTT.